Below are 25 T cell receptor beta chains sequenced from a single sample in a study of shared clonotypes between healthy human individuals (dated by TCRdb to 2019 to 2021). The library came from the immunoSEQ multiplex PCR assay. The table was pulled from immuneACCESS by TCRdb, which kept in-frame rearrangements only. Such tables lose some clones; where checked, under half of the loss comes from unresolved V genes, and the rest has no known cause. The sample table records about 660,000 clones; around 67% of these occur just once. Jointly, the top ten make up roughly 1.7% of the sample. The specimen sequenced was memory CD4+ T cells sorted from blood. This specimen's cell subset or site label, interpreted: CD45RA-negative fraction. Receptor source: a woman in her twenties or thirties in good health.

This clone showed up just a few times. The chain links TRBV25-1 to TRBJ2-3, with 7 bases that match TRBD2. The V segment lost 3 bases and the J segment 1 base; nucleotides outside the gene matches: 7. This CDR3 is built from 16 residues. Germline V gene lookup returns CDR1 MGHDK and CDR2 SYGVNS. The CDR3 nucleotides read TGTGCCAGCAGTGACCAAAGCGGGATAGGCACAGATACGCAGTATTTT. Its protein product is CASSDQSGIGTDTQYF. Together with reference TRBV25-1 and TRBJ2-3, the CDR3 gives the full variable domain: EADIYQTPRYLVIGTGKKITLECSQTMGHDKMYWYQQDPGMELHLIHYSYGVNSTEKGDLSSESTVSRIRTEHFPLTLESARPSHTSQYLCASSDQSGIGTDTQYFGPGTRLTVL.

This clone was recorded only once. The chain combines TRBV12-5 with TRBJ2-6; D gene ambiguous. Trimming removed 3 bases from V and 10 bases from J, with 22 bases in between. The CDR3 has 17 residues. Per the germline V gene, CDR1 is LGHNT and CDR2 is FRNRAP. This chain's CDR3 is CASGLTHTSAAPNVLTF. The CDR3 bases are TGTGCTAGTGGTTTAACCCACACTTCCGCAGCCCCGAACGTCCTGACTTTC.

V gene TRBV7-2 combines with J gene TRBJ2-1; 8 bases align to TRBD2. CDR3 size: 14 residues. V lost 7 bases to trimming and J lost 6 bases; unmatched junction nucleotides: 8. Germline-derived CDR1 and CDR2 are SGHTA and FQGNSA. CDR3 region: CASTIAGLLNEQFF. In DNA form, the CDR3 reads TGTGCCAGCACTATAGCGGGGCTGCTCAATGAGCAGTTCTTC.

This clone was recorded only once. The rearrangement joins TRBV27 to TRBJ1-4; TRBD1 is a possible D gene (5 bases). The V gene's germline CDR1 is MNHEY and CDR2 SMNVEV (reference sequence). This CDR3 comprises 16 residues. The V end was cut by 6 bases, the J end by 3 bases, with 17 bases between. The chain's CDR3 is CASSPRLTDSNEKLFF. In DNA form, the CDR3 reads TGTGCCAGCAGCCCCCGGTTGACAGATTCTAATGAAAAACTGTTTTTT.

The gene calls are TRBV5-1 and TRBJ2-5; 7 nucleotides align to TRBD1. The CDR3 is 14 residues long. Germline V gives CDR1 SGHRS, CDR2 YFSETQ. V lost 3 bases and J lost 5; bases outside the gene matches: 7. In DNA, the CDR3 is TGCGCCAGCAGCTCACAGGGGTTGGGTGAGACCCAGTACTTC. This encodes CASSSQGLGETQYF. The complete variable domain, with remaining parts taken from reference TRBV5-1 and TRBJ2-5, reads KAGVTQTPRYLIKTRGQQVTLSCSPISGHRSVSWYQQTPGQGLQFLFEYFSETQRNKGNFPGRFSGRQFSNSRSEMNVSTLELGDSALYLCASSSQGLGETQYFGPGTRLLVL.

The J gene is TRBJ2-1, the V gene TRBV29-1; D ambiguous. CDR1 and CDR2 from the germline V gene are SQVTM and ANQGSEA. The CDR3 extends over 12 amino acids. V was trimmed by 6 bases and J by 9 bases, leaving 15 bases between them. Here the CDR3 DNA reads TGCAGCGTAATTAAGGGTGGGATTGAGCAGTTCTTC. It encodes CSVIKGGIEQFF.

V usage is TRBV7-6 and J usage is TRBJ2-5; 9 bases agree with TRBD2. The CDR3 runs to 16 residues. V lost 5 bases, J lost 5 bases, and 12 bases stayed unmatched. Germline V gene data show CDR1 as SGHVS and CDR2 as FNYEAQ. The CDR3 DNA follows: TGTGCCAGCAGCCAAGGGCGGCGGGAGGGCCGGGAGACCCAGTACTTC. This gives the protein CASSQGRREGRETQYF.

The table lists this clone with a few counts. The chain links TRBV5-1 to TRBJ1-4; D unresolved. Trimming shortened V by 0 bases and J by 0 bases, and 9 bases separated the two germline ends. The CDR3 runs 16 residues. Germline values: CDR1 SGHRS, CDR2 YFSETQ. The CDR3 reads CASSLGGVATNEKLFF. The CDR3, as DNA: TGCGCCAGCAGCTTGGGCGGGGTTGCAACTAATGAAAAACTGTTTTTT.

This rearrangement joins TRBV5-1 to TRBJ2-4; 9 nucleotides line up with TRBD1. The J segment lost 3 bases and the V segment lost 4 bases, leaving 2 bases of the junction unmatched. Germline lookup yields CDR1 SGHRS and CDR2 YFSETQ. This CDR3 has 14 residues. The CDR3 loop is CASSVGQGKNIQYF. In DNA, the CDR3 is TGCGCCAGCAGCGTGGGACAGGGCAAAAACATTCAGTACTTC.

The genes are TRBV30 and TRBJ1-5; 12 bases are shared with TRBD1. This CDR3 is 16 amino acids long. The J segment lost 5 bases and the V segment lost 5 bases, leaving 10 bases of the junction unmatched. The germline CDR1 and CDR2 sequences are GTSNPN and SVGIG (reference sequence). CDR3: CAWSGTGGLGYQPQHF. The CDR3 bases are TGTGCCTGGTCCGGGACAGGGGGCTTGGGGTATCAGCCCCAGCATTTT.

Here the CDR3 DNA reads TGTGCCAGCAGCCTGCCCACCCGGACAGGGCACTATGGCTACACCTTC. Its protein is CASSLPTRTGHYGYTF. The V and J genes are TRBV28 and TRBJ1-2, with 8 bases matching TRBD1. Losses at the gene ends were 6 bases for V and 3 bases for J; bases not matched to a gene: 12. CDR3 length: 16 residues. CDR1 is MDHEN, CDR2 SYDVKM, per germline.

Written as DNA, the CDR3 is TGTGCCAGCAGTTTCCAGACAGGGAATGGCTACACCTTC. As protein: CASSFQTGNGYTF. This chain joins TRBV27 and TRBJ1-2, with 7 bases lining up with TRBD1. The trim removed 3 bases at V and 6 bases at J, leaving 4 bases unmatched. In germline, CDR1 is MNHEY, CDR2 SMNVEV (reference sequence). The CDR3 is 13 residues long.

The V call is TRBV4-2, the J call TRBJ2-2, with 7 bases lining up with TRBD1. The V gene end was trimmed by 0 bases and the J gene end by 6 bases; junction bases not matched to a gene: 7. Germline loops: CDR1 LGHNA, CDR2 YNFKEQ. This CDR3 has 16 residues. CDR3 residues: CASSQDARGLAGELFF. The CDR3 bases are TGTGCCAGCAGCCAAGATGCGAGGGGGCTAGCCGGGGAGCTGTTTTTT.

The chain has TRBV7-8 and TRBJ2-7, with D perhaps matching TRBD1 or TRBD2 (5 bases each). V was trimmed by 1 base and J by 2 bases, leaving 15 bases between them. CDR3 length: 16 residues. Germline lookup yields CDR1 SGHVS and CDR2 FQNEAQ. This CDR3 reads CASSLGSWDVPYEQYF. In DNA form, the CDR3 reads TGTGCCAGCAGCTTAGGGTCGTGGGACGTGCCCTACGAGCAGTACTTC.

The chain is built from TRBV7-9 and TRBJ2-7; the D gene is possibly TRBD2 (5 bases). Germline values: CDR1 SEHNR, CDR2 FQNEAQ (reference sequence). The CDR3 contains 14 residues. Deletions cut 5 bases from V and 2 bases from J, with 13 bases between. CDR3 loop: CASSLSDGAYEQYF. The CDR3 coding sequence is TGTGCCAGCAGCCTCTCTGACGGGGCCTACGAGCAGTACTTC.

This clone was seen repeatedly, ten times or more. The chain is built from TRBV15 and TRBJ1-4; TRBD1 matches at 10 bases. Germline V gene sequence: CDR1 LNHNV, CDR2 YYDKDF (reference sequence). CDR3 length: 15 residues. Trimming cost V 5 bases and J 4 bases; bases outside gene matches: 4. CDR3 nucleotide sequence: TGTGCCACCAGCGTAGACAGGGGGCTTAATGAAAAACTGTTTTTT. As protein: CATSVDRGLNEKLFF.

J is TRBJ2-1 and V is TRBV6-5; D is unresolved. Trimming removed 1 base from V and 12 bases from J, with 16 bases in between. This CDR3 spans 14 amino acids. Germline loops: CDR1 MNHEY, CDR2 SVGAGI. CDR3 sequence (DNA): TGTGCCAGCAGTTACTACAGTTCCTCAATAGGGCAGTTCTTC. Encoded protein: CASSYYSSSIGQFF.

The V call is TRBV6-5, the J call TRBJ2-7; 9 nucleotides align to TRBD2. V shed 7 bases, J shed 3 bases, and the junction held 4 bases outside the gene matches. The CDR3 contains 13 residues. Germline V gene sequence: CDR1 MNHEY, CDR2 SVGAGI. The DNA for the CDR3 is TGTGCCAGCAAAGCGGGAGGACACTACGAGCAGTACTTC. This gives the protein CASKAGGHYEQYF.

This clone was counted only a few times. The chain is built from TRBV28 and TRBJ2-7; D uncertain. The V end was cut by 9 bases, the J end by 1 base, with 7 bases between. The CDR3 has 11 amino acids. CDR1 and CDR2 (germline): MDHEN, SYDVKM. The CDR3 region is CASYRSYEQYF. For the CDR3, the DNA is TGTGCCAGTTACCGATCCTACGAGCAGTACTTC.

V is TRBV28 and J is TRBJ1-4, with D uncertain. This CDR3 spans 15 amino acids. Germline V gene lookup returns CDR1 MDHEN and CDR2 SYDVKM. V lost 1 base and J lost 8, with 14 bases in between. The chain's CDR3 is CASSLSGGNWEKLFF. CDR3 in DNA: TGTGCCAGCAGTTTATCGGGTGGAAACTGGGAAAAACTGTTTTTT.

This sequence joins TRBV19 and TRBJ2-1; TRBD2 aligns across 7 bases. The CDR3 runs to 15 residues. Losses at the gene ends were 5 bases for V and 9 bases for J; bases not matched to a gene: 13. Per the germline V gene, CDR1 is LNHDA and CDR2 is SQIVND (reference sequence). The CDR3 bases are TGTGCCAGTAGTTCCCCGGGACTAAACCGTGGTGAGCAGTTCTTC. Encoded protein: CASSSPGLNRGEQFF. The full variable domain, with the rest looked up from reference TRBV19 and TRBJ2-1, is DGGITQSPKYLFRKEGQNVTLSCEQNLNHDAMYWYRQDPGQGLRLIYYSQIVNDFQKGDIAEGYSVSREKKESFPLTVTSAQKNPTAFYLCASSSPGLNRGEQFFGPGTRLTVL.

This sequence joins TRBV28 and TRBJ2-5; TRBD2 agrees at 8 bases. The CDR3 is 13 amino acids. V lost 4 bases to trimming and J lost 7 bases; unmatched junction nucleotides: 5. Germline CDR1 and CDR2: MDHEN and SYDVKM. CDR3 coding DNA: TGTGCCAGCAGTTCGGGACTAGTGCCGACCCAGTACTTC. Its protein product is CASSSGLVPTQYF.

The genes are TRBV11-2 and TRBJ2-5, with D perhaps TRBD1 or TRBD2 (6 bases each). The CDR3 has 13 residues. Germline-derived CDR1 and CDR2 are SGHAT and FQNNGV. The V end was cut by 2 bases, the J end by 4 bases, with 8 bases between. This chain's CDR3 is CASSLPGAETQYF. CDR3 in DNA: TGTGCCAGCAGCTTACCGGGGGCAGAGACCCAGTACTTC.

The V gene is TRBV27, the J gene TRBJ2-7; 8 nucleotides align to TRBD2. Trimming took 1 base from V and 3 from J; bases not matched to a gene: 5. Germline V CDR1 and CDR2: MNHEY, SMNVEV (reference sequence). The CDR3 loop spans 15 amino acids. CDR3 in amino acids: CASSLFAGGIYEQYF. In nucleotides, the CDR3 is TGTGCCAGCAGTTTATTTGCGGGAGGTATCTACGAGCAGTACTTC.

This chain uses TRBV2 with TRBJ1-1; 8 bases agree with TRBD1. In germline, CDR1 is SNHLY, CDR2 FYNNEI. This CDR3 region has 13 residues. The junction had 11 bases not matched to a gene; V was cut back by 10 bases and J by 7 bases. The CDR3 is CATGKGQGIEAFF. CDR3 DNA sequence: TGTGCCACCGGAAAAGGACAGGGCATTGAAGCTTTCTTT.